Presented here are 32 T cell receptor beta chains from one specimen sequenced in a study of T cell changes during pregnancy in multiple sclerosis. Method: immunoSEQ multiplex PCR; TCRdb's copy keeps in-frame clones and lacks some. The sample lists approximately 53,000 clones; around 89% were seen once. The sample in question was peripheral blood, obtained after pregnancy. Receptors were obtained from a female donor in good health, enrolled as a control in a pregnancy study.

This sequence joins TRBV5-4 and TRBJ2-3; 9 nucleotides align to TRBD2. The V gene end was trimmed by 2 bases and the J gene end by 4 bases; junction bases not matched to a gene: 11. The CDR3 consists of 17 residues. Germline V CDR1 and CDR2: SGHNT, YYREEE (reference sequence). The CDR3 DNA sequence: TGTGCCAGCAGCTTCCCGGGACTAGCCCCTTCTGCAGATACGCAGTATTTT. Its protein is CASSFPGLAPSADTQYF. The variable domain in full, with the rest retrieved from reference TRBV5-4 and TRBJ2-3, is ETGVTQSPTHLIKTRGQQVTLRCSSQSGHNTVSWYQQALGQGPQFIFQYYREEENGRGNFPPRFSGLQFPNYSSELNVNALELDDSALYLCASSFPGLAPSADTQYFGPGTRLTVL.

This chain uses TRBV19 with TRBJ1-6; 10 bases map to TRBD1. Trimming removed 7 bases from V and 7 bases from J; junction bases left unmatched: 7. CDR1 and CDR2 (germline): LNHDA, SQIVND (reference sequence). This CDR3 has 15 amino acids. CDR3: CASTPDRGRNSPLHF. The CDR3 bases are TGTGCCAGTACCCCTGACAGGGGGCGGAATTCACCCCTCCACTTT. The full variable domain, with the rest looked up from reference TRBV19 and TRBJ1-6, is DGGITQSPKYLFRKEGQNVTLSCEQNLNHDAMYWYRQDPGQGLRLIYYSQIVNDFQKGDIAEGYSVSREKKESFPLTVTSAQKNPTAFYLCASTPDRGRNSPLHFGNGTRLTVT.

The J gene is TRBJ2-3, the V gene TRBV5-1, with TRBD2 matching over 9 bases. Germline V gene sequence: CDR1 SGHRS, CDR2 YFSETQ. The CDR3 sequence is 17 residues long. After removal of 0 bases from V and 2 bases from J, the junction contained 7 bases not matched to a gene. The CDR3 region is CASSLGSSGGDTDTQYF. The CDR3 DNA is TGCGCCAGCAGCTTGGGTAGTAGCGGGGGAGACACAGATACGCAGTATTTT.

This chain connects TRBV7-2 to TRBJ2-7; D gene ambiguous. Germline V gives CDR1 SGHTA, CDR2 FQGNSA. V gave up 2 bases and J gave up 2 bases, with 10 bases separating them. The CDR3 is 14 amino acids. CDR3 in DNA: TGTGCCAGCAGCTTAAGCGACGGCCCCTACGAGCAGTACTTC. It translates to CASSLSDGPYEQYF. The variable domain in full, completed from reference TRBV7-2 and TRBJ2-7, reads GAGVSQSPSNKVTEKGKDVELRCDPISGHTALYWYRQSLGQGLEFLIYFQGNSAPDKSGLPSDRFSAERTGGSVSTLTIQRTQQEDSAVYLCASSLSDGPYEQYFGPGTRLTVT.

The chain's CDR3 is CASRRQGSIYGYTF. The CDR3 DNA is TGTGCCAGCAGACGACAGGGGTCCATCTATGGCTACACCTTC. The chain employs TRBV28 and TRBJ1-2; 8 bases line up with TRBD1. The junction had 7 bases not matched to a gene; V was cut back by 6 bases and J by 4 bases. The CDR3 runs 14 residues. Germline loops: CDR1 MDHEN, CDR2 SYDVKM.

This clone was seen only a few times. The chain couples TRBV4-2 to TRBJ1-5, with D unresolved. V lost 4 bases and J lost 7, with 8 bases in between. CDR1 is LGHNA and CDR2 is YNFKEQ in the germline V gene. CDR3 length: 12 amino acids. The CDR3 sequence is CASSLPGQPQHF. CDR3 sequence (DNA): TGTGCCAGCAGCCTCCCTGGCCAGCCCCAGCATTTT.

The rearrangement links TRBV9 to TRBJ2-1; weak D call: TRBD1 (5 bases). The CDR3 runs 15 residues. CDR1 and CDR2 from the germline V gene are SGDLS and YYNGEE. Trimming removed 0 bases from V and 2 bases from J, with 9 bases in between. The CDR3 region is CASSVAGSPYNEQFF. The CDR3 coding sequence is TGTGCCAGCAGCGTAGCAGGGTCCCCCTACAATGAGCAGTTCTTC.

Only one count was recorded for this clone. This chain joins TRBV19 and TRBJ2-5, with 11 bases lining up with TRBD2. V shed 3 bases and J 2 bases; nucleotides not matched to a gene: 8. Germline-derived CDR1 and CDR2 are LNHDA and SQIVND (reference sequence). This CDR3 has 17 amino acids. This chain's CDR3 is CASSIPRTSGYQETQYF. CDR3 nucleotide sequence: TGTGCCAGTAGTATCCCGCGGACTAGCGGGTATCAAGAGACCCAGTACTTC. The full variable domain, in which reference TRBV19 and TRBJ2-5 provide the parts outside the CDR3, is DGGITQSPKYLFRKEGQNVTLSCEQNLNHDAMYWYRQDPGQGLRLIYYSQIVNDFQKGDIAEGYSVSREKKESFPLTVTSAQKNPTAFYLCASSIPRTSGYQETQYFGPGTRLLVL.

The chain has TRBV4-1 and TRBJ2-1; D is perhaps TRBD2 (7 bases). V lost 0 bases and J lost 4, with 13 bases in between. CDR1 and CDR2 from the germline V gene are MGHRA and YSYEKL. The CDR3 contains 16 residues. CDR3 in amino acids: CASSQEGGGPYNEQFF. The CDR3 DNA sequence: TGCGCCAGCAGCCAAGAAGGGGGAGGGCCGTACAATGAGCAGTTCTTC.

The rearrangement joins TRBV7-9 to TRBJ1-1, with TRBD1 matching over 10 bases. This CDR3 has 17 amino acids. The germline V gene encodes CDR1 SEHNR and CDR2 FQNEAQ (reference sequence). V shed 3 bases and J 4 bases; nucleotides not matched to a gene: 11. The CDR3 region is CASSFNPGQGSSTEAFF. The CDR3 DNA sequence: TGTGCCAGCAGCTTCAACCCGGGACAGGGGTCGAGCACTGAAGCTTTCTTT.

This chain links TRBV4-1 with TRBJ2-7, with D possibly being TRBD2 (6 bases). The V and J ends lost 2 bases and 5 bases respectively, with 13 bases between them. Germline CDR1 is MGHRA and CDR2 is YSYEKL. CDR3 length: 14 amino acids. CDR3 sequence: CASSQTSKVDEQYF. CDR3 nucleotides: TGCGCCAGCAGCCAAACTAGCAAGGTGGACGAGCAGTACTTC.

The V and J genes are TRBV7-3 and TRBJ2-1; 11 bases fit TRBD2. V gave up 5 bases and J gave up 3 bases; unmatched junction bases: 3. Germline CDR1 is SGHTA and CDR2 is FQGTGA. This CDR3 is 15 amino acids long. In DNA, the CDR3 is TGTGCCAGCAGCCTACTAGCGGGGGACTACAATGAGCAGTTCTTC. It encodes CASSLLAGDYNEQFF.

The chain joins TRBV5-6 to TRBJ1-1, with 8 nucleotides matching TRBD1. The V gene end was trimmed by 2 bases and the J gene end by 4 bases; junction bases not matched to a gene: 7. This CDR3 has 15 amino acids. Per the germline V gene, CDR1 is SGHDT and CDR2 is YYEEEE. CDR3 coding DNA: TGTGCCAGCAGCTTCCTGGACAGGGAGCCCACTGAAGCTTTCTTT. It yields the protein CASSFLDREPTEAFF.

The V gene is TRBV6-5, the J gene TRBJ1-6; tentatively, D is TRBD1 (5 bases). Trimming removed 3 bases from V and 10 bases from J, with 16 bases in between. Germline V CDR1 and CDR2: MNHEY, SVGAGI. CDR3 length equals 15 residues. The CDR3 coding sequence is TGTGCCAGCAGTTATAGTGACTCCAAGGGGTCACCCCTCCACTTT. It codes for CASSYSDSKGSPLHF.

This clone appeared a single time. V and J are TRBV7-8 and TRBJ1-5, with 7 bases that match TRBD1. The CDR3 spans 13 residues. The germline V gene has CDR1 SGHVS and CDR2 FQNEAQ. The V segment lost 5 bases and the J segment 6 bases; nucleotides outside the gene matches: 4. The CDR3 bases are TGTGCCAGCAGCCTGAACAGGGGTCAGCCCCAGCATTTT. It yields the protein CASSLNRGQPQHF.

The V gene is TRBV19, the J gene TRBJ2-2; D perhaps matches TRBD2 (5 bases). Germline CDR1 and CDR2: LNHDA and SQIVND (reference sequence). This CDR3 contains 14 residues. Trimming stripped 3 bases from V and 5 bases from J, with 10 bases between. CDR3 nucleotides: TGTGCCAGTAGTATGGTTCTAGCTACCGGGGAGCTGTTTTTT. Amino acid sequence: CASSMVLATGELFF.

V is TRBV4-1 and J is TRBJ2-5; TRBD1 matches at 7 bases. Germline V gene data show CDR1 as MGHRA and CDR2 as YSYEKL. The CDR3 length is 19 residues. V shed 3 bases, J shed 1 base, and the junction held 17 bases outside the gene matches. CDR3 in DNA: TGCGCCAGCAGCCAGGAGGTTGGACAGGCGATAATAATCCAAGAGACCCAGTACTTC. This sequence encodes CASSQEVGQAIIIQETQYF.

This rearrangement joins TRBV28 to TRBJ2-7; 8 bases are shared with TRBD1. Per germline, CDR1 MDHEN and CDR2 SYDVKM. Trimming took 5 bases from V and 1 from J; bases not matched to a gene: 4. There are 14 residues in the CDR3. The CDR3 reads CASSHGTGSYEQYF. The DNA for the CDR3 is TGTGCCAGCAGTCACGGGACAGGATCCTACGAGCAGTACTTC.

This chain connects TRBV4-1 to TRBJ1-4; 8 bases align to TRBD1. V gave up 3 bases and J gave up 4 bases; unmatched junction bases: 4. CDR1 is MGHRA, CDR2 YSYEKL, per germline. The CDR3 is 15 residues long. CDR3 nucleotides: TGCGCCAGCAGCCAGACAGGGGTCCTTAATGAAAAACTGTTTTTT. This translates into CASSQTGVLNEKLFF.

The chain uses TRBV9 and TRBJ2-1; D may be TRBD2 (6 bases). The V gene's germline CDR1 is SGDLS and CDR2 YYNGEE. This CDR3 comprises 13 residues. Trimming left V 4 bases short and J 5 bases short, with 10 bases between. The chain's CDR3 is CASSYTSNNEQFF. CDR3 in DNA: TGTGCCAGCAGCTATACTAGCAACAATGAGCAGTTCTTC. Complete variable domain (other parts from reference TRBV9 and TRBJ2-1): DSGVTQTPKHLITATGQRVTLRCSPRSGDLSVYWYQQSLDQGLQFLIQYYNGEERAKGNILERFSAQQFPDLHSELNLSSLELGDSALYFCASSYTSNNEQFFGPGTRLTVL.

The genes are TRBV5-4 and TRBJ2-7; possible D gene TRBD2, 5 bases. Trimming took 0 bases from V and 2 from J, leaving 9 bases between them. CDR3 length: 14 amino acids. From germline, CDR1 is SGHNT and CDR2 YYREEE (reference sequence). The CDR3 nucleotides read TGTGCCAGCAGCTTGGGCGGGCAGGCCTACGAGCAGTACTTC. This encodes CASSLGGQAYEQYF.

In this sample, this clone turned up once. The V and J genes are TRBV5-4 and TRBJ1-2; D gene ambiguous. Germline loops: CDR1 SGHNT, CDR2 YYREEE (reference sequence). This CDR3 is built from 13 residues. Trimming cost V 2 bases and J 1 base, with 6 bases left between them. DNA of the CDR3: TGTGCCAGCAGCTTTGACAATAACTATGGCTACACCTTC. It translates to CASSFDNNYGYTF.

This chain joins TRBV28 and TRBJ2-2; a possible D gene is TRBD1 (6 bases). Germline CDR1 is MDHEN and CDR2 is SYDVKM. The CDR3 covers 15 residues. Between the trimmed V and J ends, which lost 5 bases and 5 bases, there was a span of 15 bases. CDR3 bases: TGTGCCAGCAGTCCCGATTACAGGGAGACCGGGGAGCTGTTTTTT. It encodes CASSPDYRETGELFF.

The rearrangement joins TRBV4-1 to TRBJ1-2; D call uncertain. Trimming stripped 2 bases from V and 2 bases from J, with 9 bases between. This CDR3 has 14 residues. Germline CDR1 is MGHRA and CDR2 is YSYEKL. CDR3 protein: CASSQYPGNYGYTF. The CDR3 DNA follows: TGCGCCAGCAGCCAATATCCGGGGAACTATGGCTACACCTTC.

The V and J genes are TRBV2 and TRBJ1-5; no reliable D call. Deletions cut 4 bases from V and 1 base from J, with 8 bases between. Germline V gene sequence: CDR1 SNHLY, CDR2 FYNNEI. CDR3 length: 14 amino acids. The CDR3 DNA is TGTGCCAGCAGTGTGTTCTTGAGCAATCAGCCCCAGCATTTT. The encoded protein is CASSVFLSNQPQHF. Based on the CDR3 plus reference TRBV2 and TRBJ1-5, the full variable domain is EPEVTQTPSHQVTQMGQEVILRCVPISNHLYFYWYRQILGQKVEFLVSFYNNEISEKSEIFDDQFSVERPDGSNFTLKIRSTKLEDSAMYFCASSVFLSNQPQHFGDGTRLSIL.

The chain uses TRBV5-1 and TRBJ2-1; 10 bases are shared with TRBD2. The length of the CDR3 is 16 residues. The ends lost 1 base at V and 8 bases at J; junction bases unmatched: 9. Germline V gives CDR1 SGHRS, CDR2 YFSETQ. The DNA for the CDR3 is TGCGCCAGCAGCTTGAAGCTCAGCGGGAGGGGTGATGAGCAGTTCTTC. This gives the protein CASSLKLSGRGDEQFF.

The J gene is TRBJ2-7, the V gene TRBV30, with 11 bases aligning to TRBD2. Germline V gene sequence: CDR1 GTSNPN, CDR2 SVGIG (reference sequence). Trimming took 5 bases from V and 6 from J; bases not matched to a gene: 6. The CDR3 is made up of 13 amino acids. CDR3 sequence (DNA): TGTGCCTGGGAACTAGCGGGAGCCCCCGAGCAGTACTTC. The encoded protein is CAWELAGAPEQYF.

The chain carries TRBV4-1 and TRBJ2-7; a possible D gene is TRBD2 (5 bases). The CDR3 is made up of 16 amino acids. Germline values: CDR1 MGHRA, CDR2 YSYEKL. Trimming removed 2 bases at V and 3 bases at J, with 17 bases between. The CDR3 DNA reads TGCGCCAGCAGCCAACCTATCAAGGGAGCTGGCTACGAGCAGTACTTC. Amino acids: CASSQPIKGAGYEQYF.

This clone has a count of ten or more. The V and J genes are TRBV27 and TRBJ2-2, with 7 positions matching TRBD1. This CDR3 is 14 amino acids long. Losses at the gene ends were 4 bases for V and 4 bases for J; bases not matched to a gene: 3. CDR1 is MNHEY, CDR2 SMNVEV, per germline (reference sequence). CDR3 sequence (DNA): TGTGCCAGCAGTTGGACAGGAACCACCGGGGAGCTGTTTTTT. It specifies CASSWTGTTGELFF.

This sequence joins TRBV30 and TRBJ1-2; TRBD1 is a possible D gene (6 bases). The CDR3 totals 15 residues. V was shortened by 0 bases and J by 1 base, with 12 bases between the two germline ends. Germline CDR1 is GTSNPN and CDR2 is SVGIG (reference sequence). This CDR3 reads CAWSVGAVSNYGYTF. CDR3 nucleotides: TGTGCCTGGAGTGTGGGGGCAGTCAGTAACTATGGCTACACCTTC.

Written as DNA, the CDR3 is TGTGCCAGCACCAGGTTAGGCCAGGGCAGCCAGGAGCAGTACTTC. Translating gives CASTRLGQGSQEQYF. This chain uses TRBV6-6 with TRBJ2-7; the D gene is possibly TRBD1 (5 bases). Trimming pared 7 bases from V and 7 bases from J, leaving 23 bases between. CDR1 and CDR2 from the germline V gene are MNHNY and SVGAGI (reference sequence). This CDR3 comprises 15 residues.

This clone was seen only a few times. V and J are TRBV4-2 and TRBJ1-2; 7 bases match TRBD1. The CDR3 has 13 residues. CDR1 is LGHNA, CDR2 YNFKEQ, per germline. Germline trimming cut 1 base from V and 6 bases from J; bases unmatched to any gene: 2. The CDR3 nucleotides are TGTGCCAGCAGCCAAGGGCAGGGGGATGGCTACACCTTC. This gives the protein CASSQGQGDGYTF.